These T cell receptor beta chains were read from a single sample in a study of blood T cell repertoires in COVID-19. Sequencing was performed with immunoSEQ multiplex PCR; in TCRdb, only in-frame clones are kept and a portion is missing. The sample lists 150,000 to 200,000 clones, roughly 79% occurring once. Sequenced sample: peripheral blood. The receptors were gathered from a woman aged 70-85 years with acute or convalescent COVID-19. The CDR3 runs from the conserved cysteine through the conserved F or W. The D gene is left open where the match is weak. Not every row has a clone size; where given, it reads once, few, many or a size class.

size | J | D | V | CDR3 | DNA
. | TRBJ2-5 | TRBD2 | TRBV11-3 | CASSLGLAGEETQYF | TGTGCCAGCAGCTTAGGACTAGCGGGAGAAGAGACCCAGTACTTC
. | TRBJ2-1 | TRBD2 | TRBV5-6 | CASRLRGRVGALNNEQFF | TGTGCCAGCAGGTTGCGGGGGAGGGTCGGGGCCCTAAACAATGAGCAGTTCTTC
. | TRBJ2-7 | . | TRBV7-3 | CASSLRSGSNPSYEQYF | TGTGCCAGCAGCTTAAGGAGCGGGTCCAACCCATCCTACGAGCAGTACTTC
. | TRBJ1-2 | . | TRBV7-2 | CASSWAARYGYTF | TGTGCCAGCAGCTGGGCCGCCCGATATGGCTACACCTTC
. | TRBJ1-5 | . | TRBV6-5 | CASSYGQINSNQPQHF | TGTGCCAGCAGTTACGGGCAGATTAATAGCAATCAGCCCCAGCATTTT
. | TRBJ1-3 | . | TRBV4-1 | CASSLHTGTGNTIYF | TGCGCCAGCAGCCTGCATACAGGGACTGGAAACACCATATATTTT
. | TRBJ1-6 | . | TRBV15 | CATSHGRRESPLHF | TGTGCCACCAGCCATGGGCGGCGGGAATCACCCCTCCACTTT
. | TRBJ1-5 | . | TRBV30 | CAWGPGLRNQPQHF | TGTGCCTGGGGACCGGGGTTACGCAATCAGCCCCAGCATTTT
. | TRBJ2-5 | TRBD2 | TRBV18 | CASRTSGRVPQETQYF | TGTGCCAGCAGGACTAGCGGGAGGGTCCCCCAAGAGACCCAGTACTTC
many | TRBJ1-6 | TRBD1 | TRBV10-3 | CAISEPAGGIDSPLHF | TGTGCCATCAGCGAGCCCGCAGGGGGCATTGATTCACCCCTCCACTTT
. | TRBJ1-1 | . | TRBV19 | CASREDRWNTEAFF | TGTGCCAGTAGGGAGGACCGTTGGAACACTGAAGCTTTCTTT
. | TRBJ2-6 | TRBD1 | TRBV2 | CASSAGTGMIGANVLTF | TGTGCCAGCAGTGCCGGGACAGGGATGATTGGGGCCAACGTCCTGACTTTC
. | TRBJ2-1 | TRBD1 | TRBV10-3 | CAISEQQGQGGPGRSYNEQFF | TGTGCCATCAGTGAGCAGCAGGGACAGGGCGGTCCGGGTCGCTCCTACAATGAGCAGTTCTTC
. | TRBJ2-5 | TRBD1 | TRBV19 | CASSQGAGETQYF | TGTGCCAGTAGTCAGGGGGCAGGAGAGACCCAGTACTTC
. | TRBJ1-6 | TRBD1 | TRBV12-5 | CASGLTGADSPLHF | TGTGCTAGTGGTTTGACAGGGGCAGATTCACCCCTCCACTTT
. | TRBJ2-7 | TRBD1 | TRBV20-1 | CSASVLDRGWHEQYF | TGCAGTGCTAGTGTGTTGGACAGGGGATGGCACGAGCAGTACTTC
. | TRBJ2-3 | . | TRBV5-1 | CASSPGGSTQYF | TGCGCCAGCAGCCCCGGTGGGAGTACGCAGTATTTT
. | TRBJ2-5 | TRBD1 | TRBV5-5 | CASSPSPTGGETQYF | TGTGCCAGCAGCCCGTCCCCAACAGGGGGAGAGACCCAGTACTTC
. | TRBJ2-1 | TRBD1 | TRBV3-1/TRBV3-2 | CASSPPDDRGGHNEQFF | TGTGCCAGCAGCCCACCGGACGACAGGGGTGGACACAATGAGCAGTTCTTC
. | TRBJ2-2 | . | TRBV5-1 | CASSFLGGAVAGELFF | TGCGCCAGCAGCTTCCTGGGGGGAGCGGTAGCCGGGGAGCTGTTTTTT
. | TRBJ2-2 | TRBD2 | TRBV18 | CASSRGLAGKNTGELFF | TGTGCCAGCTCACGAGGACTAGCGGGGAAGAACACCGGGGAGCTGTTTTTT
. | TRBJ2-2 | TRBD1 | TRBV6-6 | CASSPQGRSTGELFF | TGTGCCAGCAGTCCACAGGGGAGAAGCACCGGGGAGCTGTTTTTT
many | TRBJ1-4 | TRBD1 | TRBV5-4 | CASSPGQGAEGEKLFF | TGTGCCAGCAGCCCGGGACAGGGGGCTGAGGGTGAAAAACTGTTTTTT
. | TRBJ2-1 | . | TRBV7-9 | CASSSARVSSYNEQFF | TGTGCCAGCAGCTCGGCCAGGGTTAGCTCCTACAATGAGCAGTTCTTC
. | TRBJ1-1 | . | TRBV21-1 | CASSKLGSGQTNTEAFF | TGTGCCAGCAGCAAATTGGGATCGGGACAGACAAACACTGAAGCTTTCTTT
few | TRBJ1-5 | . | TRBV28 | CASRGGVLVSNQPQHF | TGTGCCAGCAGAGGGGGGGTTTTGGTTAGCAATCAGCCCCAGCATTTT
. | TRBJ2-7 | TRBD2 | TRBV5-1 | CASRYVAGSTNEQYF | TGCGCCAGCCGTTACGTAGCGGGTTCCACTAACGAGCAGTACTTC
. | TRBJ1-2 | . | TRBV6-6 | CASSYLRQATEWGYTF | TGTGCCAGCAGTTACCTTAGACAGGCGACGGAGTGGGGCTACACCTTC
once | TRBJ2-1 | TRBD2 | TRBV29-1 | CSVLLAGAYNEQFF | TGCAGCGTTCTATTAGCGGGAGCATACAATGAGCAGTTCTTC
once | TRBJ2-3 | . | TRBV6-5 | CASSPHPTTDTQYF | TGTGCCAGCAGTCCCCACCCGACTACAGATACGCAGTATTTT
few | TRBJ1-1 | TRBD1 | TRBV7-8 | CASRFQGGTEAFF | TGTGCCAGCAGGTTCCAGGGGGGTACTGAAGCTTTCTTT
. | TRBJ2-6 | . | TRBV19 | CAISSGPGANVLTF | TGTGCCATCTCGAGCGGGCCTGGGGCCAACGTCCTGACTTTC
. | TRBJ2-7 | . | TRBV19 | CASRRHHEQYF | TGTGCCAGTAGACGACACCACGAGCAGTACTTC
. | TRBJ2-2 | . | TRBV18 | CASSPDLAVNTGELFF | TGTGCCAGCTCACCCGACTTGGCGGTGAACACCGGGGAGCTGTTTTTT
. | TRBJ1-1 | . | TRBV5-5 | CASSPGFQGTEAFF | TGTGCCAGCAGCCCCGGGTTCCAGGGCACTGAAGCTTTCTTT
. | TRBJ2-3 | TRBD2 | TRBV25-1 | CASSEVAGAGDTQYF | TGTGCCAGCAGTGAGGTGGCGGGAGCCGGAGATACGCAGTATTTT
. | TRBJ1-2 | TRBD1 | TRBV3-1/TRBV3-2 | CASSGTGTGYFSYTF | TGTGCCAGCAGCGGGACCGGGACAGGTTATTTCAGCTACACCTTC